This T cell receptor (beta chain) was profiled in a study of human T cells and chemical hapten exposure. Across the study: All through the approximately 24-week study, the scalp of each patient received diphenylcyclopropenone doses weekly. Study-wide points: Having alopecia, the donors may differ immunologically from healthy people.

TCRdb passed the RACE reads through MiXCR, listing each CDR3 protein once. The sample records some 79,000 distinct CDR3 sequences, 6% to 9% being singletons. Time point reported: patch test 1, 2 weeks after DPC sensitization. Stated treatment: therapeutic diphenylcyclopropenone sensitization with weekly scalp DPC. Germline CDR1 is DFQATT and CDR2 is SNEGSKA (reference sequence). This CDR3 has 14 amino acids. In regard to this clonotype: The antigen is undetermined. At one end, the junction sequence differs from germline, possibly due to a read error.

The receptor was isolated from a woman aged 25-40 years with alopecia areata. Some clones in this sample may be carry-over from other donors' samples. The chain employs TRBV20-1 and TRBJ2-3; possible D gene TRBD2, 6 bases. The sample consisted of whole blood, taken in connection with sensitization to the hapten diphenylcyclopropenone (DPC). The CDR3 reads CSARARDRRDMQYF. In nucleotides, the CDR3 is TGCAGTGCTAGAGCGCGGGACCGACGGGATATGCAGTATTTT.